These T cell receptor beta chains were read from a single sample in a study of cytomegalovirus exposure and HLA in healthy donors. Assay used: immunoSEQ multiplex PCR; TCRdb lists only in-frame clones, some missing. This table holds 130,000 or so clones, around 92% found once. Source material: PBMCs. The receptors stem from a man aged 25-40 years in good health and CMV-seronegative. Each CDR3 is given with its conserved first and last residue. Fields, in order: clone size, J gene, D gene, V gene, CDR3 DNA, CDR3 protein. D genes are given only for firm matches. The listing skips clone size in some rows; elsewhere it reads once, few, many or a size class.

size: .; J: TRBJ2-5; D: TRBD1; V: TRBV28; DNA: TGTGCCAGCAGTTGGGGACAGAGCGAGGAGACCCAGTACTTC; CDR3: CASSWGQSEETQYF
size: .; J: TRBJ2-5; D: .; V: TRBV28; DNA: TGTGTCAGCAGCATCGCAGTCGACAGTCCTACCCAGTACTTC; CDR3: CVSSIAVDSPTQYF
size: .; J: TRBJ2-1; D: .; V: TRBV6-5; DNA: TGTGCACTGGTTTTGTCGGCTAGATACAATGAGCAGTTCTTC; CDR3: CALVLSARYNEQFF
size: once; J: TRBJ2-3; D: TRBD2; V: TRBV5-1; DNA: TGCGCCAGCAGCTTAATGACTAGCGGGGGCAGCTGGAATACGCAGTATTTT; CDR3: CASSLMTSGGSWNTQYF
size: .; J: TRBJ2-2; D: .; V: TRBV2; DNA: TGTGCCAGCAGTTATGATCCTTTTCTGACAATCACGAAGCCCGGGGAGCTGTTTTTT; CDR3: CASSYDPFLTITKPGELFF
size: .; J: TRBJ2-5; D: .; V: TRBV18; DNA: TGTGCCAGCTCACCTGAGGAGACCCAGTACTTC; CDR3: CASSPEETQYF
size: .; J: TRBJ2-7; D: .; V: TRBV11-2; DNA: TGTGCCAGCAGCCGCCTCTTAAGGGGCGGATCCTACGAGCAGTACTTC; CDR3: CASSRLLRGGSYEQYF
size: .; J: TRBJ2-5; D: .; V: TRBV7-9; DNA: TGTGCCAGCAGCTTAGGGCTAGTAGAGACCCAGTACTTC; CDR3: CASSLGLVETQYF
size: .; J: TRBJ2-3; D: TRBD1; V: TRBV5-1; DNA: TGCGCCAGCAGTCTTAGACAGGGGGACCCTCATTTT; CDR3: CASSLRQGDPHF
size: .; J: TRBJ2-1; D: TRBD1; V: TRBV28; DNA: TGTGCCAGCAGTAAAAGACAGGGAAATGAGCAGTTCTTC; CDR3: CASSKRQGNEQFF
size: .; J: TRBJ2-7; D: TRBD2; V: TRBV27; DNA: TGTGCCAGCACCCAGCGGGGATCCTACGAGCAGTACTTC; CDR3: CASTQRGSYEQYF
size: .; J: TRBJ1-1; D: .; V: TRBV15; DNA: TGTGCCACCAGCGACCCGGGACTGTCGAACACTGAAGCTTTCTTT; CDR3: CATSDPGLSNTEAFF
size: .; J: TRBJ2-1; D: TRBD1; V: TRBV5-6; DNA: TGTGCCAGCAGCCCCAAGACAGGGCCTGAGCAGTTCTTC; CDR3: CASSPKTGPEQFF
size: .; J: TRBJ2-7; D: .; V: TRBV4-1; DNA: TGCGCCAGCAGCCAGGAGGGGCTGCGTACCTACGAGCAGTACTTC; CDR3: CASSQEGLRTYEQYF